This T cell receptor beta chain derives from a study of blood T cell repertoires in COVID-19. As for the study in general: COVID-19 samples collected from the United States, Italy and Spain covered acute and convalescent phases. T cells, B-cell-depleted T cells, or PBMCs provided the cDNA or gDNA that served as material.

V was clipped by 4 bases and J by 5 bases; unmatched bases: 10. Germline-derived CDR1 and CDR2 are SGHTA and FQGNSA. This CDR3 contains 15 residues. Authors' processing steps: Reference gene primer amplification yielded estimated nucleated cell counts. The method was immunoSEQ multiplex PCR; TCRdb's version includes in-frame clones alone and lacks a portion of them. Clonal size and the V and J genes are those of that table, whereas D and trimming came from the DNA. This table holds 130,000 or so clones, around 89% found once. The chain combines TRBV7-2 with TRBJ1-1; TRBD1 agrees at 7 bases. The sample comprised peripheral blood. This TCR was sampled from a man aged 45-65 years with active or convalescent COVID-19. Here the CDR3 DNA reads TGTGCCAGCAGCTCTAGACAGGGATCGAGGACTGAAGCTTTCTTT. Translated: CASSSRQGSRTEAFF.